Listed below are T cell receptor beta chains from one sample, sequenced in a study of T cell responses to AZD1222 COVID-19 vaccine. Sequencing was performed with immunoSEQ multiplex PCR; in TCRdb, only in-frame clones are kept and a portion is missing. Among about 180,000 clones, around 88% were seen once, and the ten largest hold approximately 8%. Here the sequenced sample was peripheral blood, taken on day 0 of AZD1222 vaccination. These receptors originate from an adult in good health. Both conserved end residues are part of each CDR3. D genes are given only for firm matches. For some rows the clone size is stated as once, few or many, or as a class when expanded; others skip it.

J gene	clone size	V gene	D gene	CDR3 protein	CDR3 DNA
TRBJ2-2	.	TRBV3-1/TRBV3-2	.	CASSQEDTGTVAGELFF	TGTGCCAGCAGCCAAGAGGACACAGGTACCGTGGCCGGGGAGCTGTTTTTT
TRBJ1-1	once	TRBV3-1/TRBV3-2	.	CASSQGNTEAFF	TGTGCCAGCAGCCAAGGAAACACTGAAGCTTTCTTT
TRBJ2-7	.	TRBV9	TRBD2	CASSAHGLAGEEQYF	TGTGCCAGCAGCGCCCACGGACTAGCGGGGGAAGAGCAGTACTTC
TRBJ1-1	.	TRBV5-1	.	CASSYPGTHTEAFF	TGCGCCAGCAGCTACCCCGGGACACACACTGAAGCTTTCTTT
TRBJ1-1	.	TRBV6-5	.	CASSYSPEGGGTEAFF	TGTGCCAGCAGTTACTCGCCCGAGGGGGGAGGGACTGAAGCTTTCTTT
TRBJ1-1	.	TRBV2	.	CASSVEENTEAFF	TGTGCCAGCAGTGTGGAGGAGAACACTGAAGCTTTCTTT
TRBJ2-3	.	TRBV30	.	CAWSEGRESDTQYF	TGTGCCTGGAGTGAGGGACGTGAGTCAGATACGCAGTATTTT
TRBJ2-7	.	TRBV18	.	CASSPRGGSSSYEQYF	TGTGCCAGCTCACCGCGTGGGGGGTCCAGCTCCTACGAGCAGTACTTC
TRBJ2-5	.	TRBV27	.	CASRAGWAVQETQYF	TGTGCCAGCAGAGCTGGGTGGGCAGTCCAAGAGACCCAGTACTTC
TRBJ2-1	.	TRBV6-5	.	CASRLKTGQDEQFF	TGTGCCAGCAGACTTAAAACAGGGCAGGATGAGCAGTTCTTC
TRBJ1-2	.	TRBV6-1	TRBD1	CASSEPGQGMRGYTF	TGTGCCAGCAGTGAACCTGGACAGGGTATGAGGGGCTACACCTTC
TRBJ2-2	.	TRBV9	.	CASSPQGYTGELFF	TGTGCCAGCAGCCCCCAAGGGTACACCGGGGAGCTGTTTTTT